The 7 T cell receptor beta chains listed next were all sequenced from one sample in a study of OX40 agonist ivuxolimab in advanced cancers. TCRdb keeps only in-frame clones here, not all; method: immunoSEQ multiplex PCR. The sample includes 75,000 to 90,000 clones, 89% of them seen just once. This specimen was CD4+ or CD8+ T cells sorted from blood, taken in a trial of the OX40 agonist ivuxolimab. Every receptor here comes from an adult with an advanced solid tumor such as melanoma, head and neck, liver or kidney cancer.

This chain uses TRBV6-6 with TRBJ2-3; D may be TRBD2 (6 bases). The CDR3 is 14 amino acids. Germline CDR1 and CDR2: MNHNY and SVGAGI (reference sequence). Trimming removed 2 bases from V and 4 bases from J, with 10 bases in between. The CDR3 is CASSYPGGADTQYF. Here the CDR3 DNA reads TGTGCCAGCAGTTACCCCGGGGGAGCAGATACGCAGTATTTT.

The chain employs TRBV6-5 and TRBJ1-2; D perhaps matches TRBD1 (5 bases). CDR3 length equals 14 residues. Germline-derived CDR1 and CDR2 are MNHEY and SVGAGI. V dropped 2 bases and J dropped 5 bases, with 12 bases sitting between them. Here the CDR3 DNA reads TGTGCCAGCAGTTACACTATTACAGGATATGGCTACACCTTC. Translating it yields CASSYTITGYGYTF.

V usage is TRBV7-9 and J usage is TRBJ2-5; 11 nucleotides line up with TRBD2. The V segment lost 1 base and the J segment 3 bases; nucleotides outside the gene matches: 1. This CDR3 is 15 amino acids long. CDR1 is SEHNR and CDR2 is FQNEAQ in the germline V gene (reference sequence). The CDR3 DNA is TGTGCCAGCAGCTTAGTAGCGGGAGGGGAAGAGACCCAGTACTTC. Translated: CASSLVAGGEETQYF.

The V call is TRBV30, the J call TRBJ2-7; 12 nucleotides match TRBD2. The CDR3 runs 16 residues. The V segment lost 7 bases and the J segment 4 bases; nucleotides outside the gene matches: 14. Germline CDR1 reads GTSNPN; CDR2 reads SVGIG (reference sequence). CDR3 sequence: CASLAGGRSRLYEQYF. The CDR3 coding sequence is TGTGCCTCGCTAGCGGGAGGGCGATCGCGACTATACGAGCAGTACTTC.

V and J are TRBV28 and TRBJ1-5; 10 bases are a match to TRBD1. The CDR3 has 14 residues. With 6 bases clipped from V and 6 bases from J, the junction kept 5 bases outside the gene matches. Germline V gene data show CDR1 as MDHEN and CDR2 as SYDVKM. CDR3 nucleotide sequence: TGTGCCAGCAGGCAGGGACAGGGGTCTCAGCCCCAGCATTTT. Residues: CASRQGQGSQPQHF.

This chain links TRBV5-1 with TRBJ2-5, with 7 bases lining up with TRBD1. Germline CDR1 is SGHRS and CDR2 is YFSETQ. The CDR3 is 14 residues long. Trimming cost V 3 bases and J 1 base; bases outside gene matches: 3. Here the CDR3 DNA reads TGCGCCAGCAGCTCAAGACAGGGCCAAGAGACCCAGTACTTC. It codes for CASSSRQGQETQYF.

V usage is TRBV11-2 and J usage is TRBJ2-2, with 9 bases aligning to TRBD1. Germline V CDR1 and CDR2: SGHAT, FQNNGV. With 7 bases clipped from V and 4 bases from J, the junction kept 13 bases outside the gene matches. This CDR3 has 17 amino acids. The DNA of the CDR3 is TGTGCCAGCACCCCAAACCCCCGGACAGGGGTCACCGGGGAGCTGTTTTTT. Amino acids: CASTPNPRTGVTGELFF.